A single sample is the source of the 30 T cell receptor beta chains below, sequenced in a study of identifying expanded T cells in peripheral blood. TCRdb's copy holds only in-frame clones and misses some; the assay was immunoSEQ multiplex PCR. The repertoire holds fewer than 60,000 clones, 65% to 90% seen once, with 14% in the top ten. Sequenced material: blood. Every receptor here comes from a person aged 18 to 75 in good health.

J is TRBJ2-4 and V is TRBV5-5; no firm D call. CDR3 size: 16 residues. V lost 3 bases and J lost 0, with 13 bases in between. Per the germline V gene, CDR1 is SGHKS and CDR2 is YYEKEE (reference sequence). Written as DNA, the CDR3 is TGTGCCAGCAGCTCGGGCGCTGTGGCAGCCAAAAACATTCAGTACTTC. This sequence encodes CASSSGAVAAKNIQYF.

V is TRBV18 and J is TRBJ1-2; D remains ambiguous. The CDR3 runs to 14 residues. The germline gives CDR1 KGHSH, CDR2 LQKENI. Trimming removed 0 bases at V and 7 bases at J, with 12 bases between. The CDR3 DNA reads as TGTGCCAGCTCACCACCGGAGGTGGGAGGTGGCTACACCTTC. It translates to CASSPPEVGGGYTF.

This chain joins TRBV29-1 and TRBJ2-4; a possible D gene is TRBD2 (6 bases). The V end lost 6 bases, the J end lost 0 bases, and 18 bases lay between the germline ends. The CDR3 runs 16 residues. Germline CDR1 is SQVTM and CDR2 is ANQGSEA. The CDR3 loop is CSVVIGTALAKNIQYF. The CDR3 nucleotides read TGCAGCGTGGTCATAGGGACTGCTCTAGCCAAAAACATTCAGTACTTC. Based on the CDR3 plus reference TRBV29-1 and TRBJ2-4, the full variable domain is SAVISQKPSRDICQRGTSLTIQCQVDSQVTMMFWYRQQPGQSLTLIATANQGSEATYESGFVIDKFPISRPNLTFSTLTVSNMSPEDSSIYLCSVVIGTALAKNIQYFGAGTRLSVL.

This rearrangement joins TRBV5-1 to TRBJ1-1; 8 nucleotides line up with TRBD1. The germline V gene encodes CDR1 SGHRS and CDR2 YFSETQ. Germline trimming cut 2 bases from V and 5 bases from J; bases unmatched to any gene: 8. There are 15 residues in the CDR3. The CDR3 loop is CASSFGQGVLTEAFF. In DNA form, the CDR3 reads TGCGCCAGCAGCTTCGGACAGGGAGTGTTGACTGAAGCTTTCTTT.

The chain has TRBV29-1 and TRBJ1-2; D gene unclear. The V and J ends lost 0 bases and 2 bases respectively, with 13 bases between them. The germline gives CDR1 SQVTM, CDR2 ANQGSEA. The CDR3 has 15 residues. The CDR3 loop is CSVEDKRVWNYGYTF. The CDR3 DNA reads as TGCAGCGTTGAAGACAAGAGGGTGTGGAACTATGGCTACACCTTC.

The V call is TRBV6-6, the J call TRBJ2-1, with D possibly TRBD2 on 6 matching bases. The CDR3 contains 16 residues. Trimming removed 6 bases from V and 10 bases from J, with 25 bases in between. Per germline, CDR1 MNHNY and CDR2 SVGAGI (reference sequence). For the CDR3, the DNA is TGTGCCAGCAGGTTGACCTTCCGGGACTCCGATCACGAGCAGTTCTTC. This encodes CASRLTFRDSDHEQFF.

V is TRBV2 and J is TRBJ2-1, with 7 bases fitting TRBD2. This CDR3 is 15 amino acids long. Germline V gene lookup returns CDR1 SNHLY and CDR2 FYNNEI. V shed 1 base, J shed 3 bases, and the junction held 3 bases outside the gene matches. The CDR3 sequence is CASSEEAGLYNEQFF. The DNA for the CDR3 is TGTGCCAGCAGTGAAGAAGCGGGACTCTACAATGAGCAGTTCTTC.

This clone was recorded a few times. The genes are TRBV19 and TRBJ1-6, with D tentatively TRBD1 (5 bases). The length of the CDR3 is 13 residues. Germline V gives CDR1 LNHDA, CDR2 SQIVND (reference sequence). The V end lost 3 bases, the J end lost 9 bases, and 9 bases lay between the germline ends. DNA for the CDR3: TGTGCCAGTAGTATGCGGGGCCTTTCACCCCTCCACTTT. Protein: CASSMRGLSPLHF.

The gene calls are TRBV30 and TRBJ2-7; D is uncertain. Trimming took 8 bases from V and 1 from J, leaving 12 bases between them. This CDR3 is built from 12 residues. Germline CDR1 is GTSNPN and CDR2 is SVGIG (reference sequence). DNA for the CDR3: TGTGCCCTATCCGGCTTTTCCTACGAGCAGTACTTC. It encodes CALSGFSYEQYF.

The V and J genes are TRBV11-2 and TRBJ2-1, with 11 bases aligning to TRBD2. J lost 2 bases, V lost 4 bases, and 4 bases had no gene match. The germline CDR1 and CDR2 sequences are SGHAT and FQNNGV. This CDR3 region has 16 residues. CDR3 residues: CASSSLAGGPYNEQFF. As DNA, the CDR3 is TGTGCCAGCAGCTCCCTAGCGGGAGGTCCCTACAATGAGCAGTTCTTC.

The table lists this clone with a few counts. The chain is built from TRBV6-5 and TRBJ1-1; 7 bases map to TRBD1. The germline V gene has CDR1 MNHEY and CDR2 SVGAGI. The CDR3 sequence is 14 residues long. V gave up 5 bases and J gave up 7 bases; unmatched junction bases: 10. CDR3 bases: TGTGCCAGCAGTCTATTTGGTCGGGACAGTGAAGCTTTCTTT. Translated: CASSLFGRDSEAFF.

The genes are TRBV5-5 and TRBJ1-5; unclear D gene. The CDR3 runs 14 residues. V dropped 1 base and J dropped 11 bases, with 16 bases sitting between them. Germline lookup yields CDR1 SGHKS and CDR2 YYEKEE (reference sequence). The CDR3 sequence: CASSLFDTGKAQHF. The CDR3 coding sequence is TGTGCCAGCAGCTTGTTTGACACCGGGAAAGCCCAGCATTTT.

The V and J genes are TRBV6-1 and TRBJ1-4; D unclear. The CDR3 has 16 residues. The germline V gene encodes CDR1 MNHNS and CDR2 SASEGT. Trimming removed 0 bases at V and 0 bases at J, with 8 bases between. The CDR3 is CASSEASTTTNEKLFF. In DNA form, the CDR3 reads TGTGCCAGCAGTGAAGCTTCCACTACAACTAATGAAAAACTGTTTTTT.

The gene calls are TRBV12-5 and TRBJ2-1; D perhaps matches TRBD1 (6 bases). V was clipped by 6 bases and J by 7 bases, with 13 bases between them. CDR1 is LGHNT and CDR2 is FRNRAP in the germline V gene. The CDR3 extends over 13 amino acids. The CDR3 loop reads CASGGQLQNEQFF. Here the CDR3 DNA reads TGTGCTAGTGGCGGACAGTTACAAAATGAGCAGTTCTTC.

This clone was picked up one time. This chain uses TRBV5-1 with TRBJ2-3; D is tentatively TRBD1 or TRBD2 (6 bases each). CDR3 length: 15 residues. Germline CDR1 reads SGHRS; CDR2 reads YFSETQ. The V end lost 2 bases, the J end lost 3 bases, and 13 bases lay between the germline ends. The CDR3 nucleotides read TGCGCCAGCAGCTTCGGGGGCTCGGGAACAGATACGCAGTATTTT. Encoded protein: CASSFGGSGTDTQYF. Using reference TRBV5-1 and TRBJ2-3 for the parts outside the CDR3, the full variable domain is KAGVTQTPRYLIKTRGQQVTLSCSPISGHRSVSWYQQTPGQGLQFLFEYFSETQRNKGNFPGRFSGRQFSNSRSEMNVSTLELGDSALYLCASSFGGSGTDTQYFGPGTRLTVL.

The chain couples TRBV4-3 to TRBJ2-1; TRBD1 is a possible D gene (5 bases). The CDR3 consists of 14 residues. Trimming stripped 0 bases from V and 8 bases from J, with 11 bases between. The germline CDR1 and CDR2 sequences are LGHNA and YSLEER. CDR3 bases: TGCGCCAGCAGCCAAGATCGCACAGGATATGAGCAGTTCTTC. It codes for CASSQDRTGYEQFF.

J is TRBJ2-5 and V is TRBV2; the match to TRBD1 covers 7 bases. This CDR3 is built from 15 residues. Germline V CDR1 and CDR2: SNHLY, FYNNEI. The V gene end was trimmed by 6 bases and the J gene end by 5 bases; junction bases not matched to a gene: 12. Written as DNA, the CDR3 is TGTGCCAGCAGCCTGAGTCGGGGACAGAGGGAGACCCAGTACTTC. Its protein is CASSLSRGQRETQYF.

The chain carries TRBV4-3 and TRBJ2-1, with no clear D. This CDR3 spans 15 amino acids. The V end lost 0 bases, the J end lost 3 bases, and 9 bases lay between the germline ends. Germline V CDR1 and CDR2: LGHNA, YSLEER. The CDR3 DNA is TGCGCCAGCAGCCAAGATAATGCCGGCTACAATGAGCAGTTCTTC. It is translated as CASSQDNAGYNEQFF.

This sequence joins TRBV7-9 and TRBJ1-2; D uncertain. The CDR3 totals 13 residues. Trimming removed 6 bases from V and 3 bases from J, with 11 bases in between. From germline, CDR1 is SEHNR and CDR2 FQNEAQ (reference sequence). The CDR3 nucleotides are TGTGCCAGCAGGCCGGGGTCTGACTATGGCTACACCTTC. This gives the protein CASRPGSDYGYTF. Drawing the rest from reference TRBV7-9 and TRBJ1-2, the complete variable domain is DTGVSQNPRHKITKRGQNVTFRCDPISEHNRLYWYRQTLGQGPEFLTYFQNEAQLEKSRLLSDRFSAERPKGSFSTLEIQRTEQGDSAMYLCASRPGSDYGYTFGSGTRLTVV.

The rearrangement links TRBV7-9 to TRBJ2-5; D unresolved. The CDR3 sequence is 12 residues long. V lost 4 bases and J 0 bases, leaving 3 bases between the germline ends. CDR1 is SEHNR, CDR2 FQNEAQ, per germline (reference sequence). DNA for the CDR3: TGTGCCAGCAGCTCGTACCAAGAGACCCAGTACTTC. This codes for CASSSYQETQYF.

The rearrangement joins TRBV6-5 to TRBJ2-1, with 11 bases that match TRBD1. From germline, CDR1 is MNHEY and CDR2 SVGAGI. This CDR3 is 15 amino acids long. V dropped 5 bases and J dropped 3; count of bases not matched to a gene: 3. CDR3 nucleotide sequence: TGTGCCAGCAGTAAAGGGACAGGGGGCTACAATGAGCAGTTCTTC. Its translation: CASSKGTGGYNEQFF.

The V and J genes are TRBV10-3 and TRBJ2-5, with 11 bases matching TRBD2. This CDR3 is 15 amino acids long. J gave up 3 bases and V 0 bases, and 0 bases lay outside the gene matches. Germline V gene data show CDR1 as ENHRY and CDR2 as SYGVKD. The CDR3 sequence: CAISESTSGEETQYF. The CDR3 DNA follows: TGTGCCATCAGTGAGTCGACTAGCGGGGAAGAGACCCAGTACTTC.

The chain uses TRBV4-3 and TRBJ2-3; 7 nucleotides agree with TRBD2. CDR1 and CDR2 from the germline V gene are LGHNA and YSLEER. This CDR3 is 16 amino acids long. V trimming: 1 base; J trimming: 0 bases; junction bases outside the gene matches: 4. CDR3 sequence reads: CASSQGLAVSTDTQYF. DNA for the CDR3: TGCGCCAGCAGCCAAGGGCTAGCGGTGAGCACAGATACGCAGTATTTT.

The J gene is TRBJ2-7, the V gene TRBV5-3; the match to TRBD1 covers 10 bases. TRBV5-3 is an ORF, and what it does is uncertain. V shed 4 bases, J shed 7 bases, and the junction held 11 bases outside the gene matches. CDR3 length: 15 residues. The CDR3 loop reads CARSRGSGTGEEQYV. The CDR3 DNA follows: TGTGCCAGAAGCCGGGGCTCCGGGACAGGGGAAGAGCAGTACGTC.

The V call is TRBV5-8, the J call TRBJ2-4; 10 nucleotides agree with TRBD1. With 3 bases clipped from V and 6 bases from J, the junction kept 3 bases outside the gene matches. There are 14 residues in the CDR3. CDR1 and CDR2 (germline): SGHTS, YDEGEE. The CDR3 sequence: CASSSGTGVNIQYF. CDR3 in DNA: TGTGCCAGCAGCTCCGGGACAGGGGTAAACATTCAGTACTTC.

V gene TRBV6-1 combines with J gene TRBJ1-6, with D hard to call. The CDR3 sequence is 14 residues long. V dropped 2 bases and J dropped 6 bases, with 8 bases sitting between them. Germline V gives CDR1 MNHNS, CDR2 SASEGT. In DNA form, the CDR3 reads TGTGCCAGCAGTGAAAACCTCTTTAATTCACCCCTCCACTTT. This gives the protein CASSENLFNSPLHF.

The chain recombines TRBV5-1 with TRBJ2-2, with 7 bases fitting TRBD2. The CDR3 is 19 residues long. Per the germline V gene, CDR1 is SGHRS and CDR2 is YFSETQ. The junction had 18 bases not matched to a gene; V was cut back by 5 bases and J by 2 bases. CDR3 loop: CASSSNPWGGLGNTGELFF. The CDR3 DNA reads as TGCGCCAGCAGTTCTAATCCTTGGGGAGGACTAGGAAACACCGGGGAGCTGTTTTTT.

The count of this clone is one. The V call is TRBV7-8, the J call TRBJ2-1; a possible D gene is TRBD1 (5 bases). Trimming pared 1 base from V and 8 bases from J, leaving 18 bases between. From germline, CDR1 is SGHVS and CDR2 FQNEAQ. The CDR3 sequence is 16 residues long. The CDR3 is CASSLDVWGLGDEQFF. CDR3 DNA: TGTGCCAGCAGCTTAGATGTCTGGGGCCTAGGCGATGAGCAGTTCTTC. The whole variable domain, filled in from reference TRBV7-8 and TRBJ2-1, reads GAGVSQSPRYKVAKRGQDVALRCDPISGHVSLFWYQQALGQGPEFLTYFQNEAQLDKSGLPSDRFFAERPEGSVSTLKIQRTQQEDSAVYLCASSLDVWGLGDEQFFGPGTRLTVL.

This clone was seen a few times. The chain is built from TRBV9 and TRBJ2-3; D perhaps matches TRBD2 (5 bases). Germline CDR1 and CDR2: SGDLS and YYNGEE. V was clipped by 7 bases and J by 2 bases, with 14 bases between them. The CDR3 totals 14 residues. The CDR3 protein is CASGGPSYTDTQYF. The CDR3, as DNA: TGTGCCAGCGGAGGACCCTCCTACACAGATACGCAGTATTTT. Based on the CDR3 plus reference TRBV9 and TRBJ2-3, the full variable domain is DSGVTQTPKHLITATGQRVTLRCSPRSGDLSVYWYQQSLDQGLQFLIQYYNGEERAKGNILERFSAQQFPDLHSELNLSSLELGDSALYFCASGGPSYTDTQYFGPGTRLTVL.

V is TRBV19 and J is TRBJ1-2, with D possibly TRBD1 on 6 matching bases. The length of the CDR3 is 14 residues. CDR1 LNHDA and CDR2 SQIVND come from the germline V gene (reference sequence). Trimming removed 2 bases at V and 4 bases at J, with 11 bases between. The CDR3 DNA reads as TGTGCCAGTAGTATATCCGGGGGCAGCTATGGCTACACCTTC. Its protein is CASSISGGSYGYTF.